Following are 9 T cell receptor beta chains from one sample sequenced in a study of response to subunit inactivated influenza vaccine. TCRdb called the RT-PCR reads again in MiXCR, with one record for every CDR3 protein. The data hold hundreds of thousands of distinct CDR3 sequences, with 14% observed a single time. The sample was PBMCs from blood, taken 14 days before vaccination. These TCRs come from a man aged 50-59 years who received an inactivated influenza vaccine.

The chain couples TRBV4-1 to TRBJ2-3; D is possibly TRBD1 (8 bases). The CDR3 covers 16 residues. Trimming took 1 base from V and 6 from J, leaving 17 bases between them. Per germline, CDR1 MGHRA and CDR2 YSYEKL. CDR3 sequence reads: CASSQGPQGGMDTQYF. The CDR3 nucleotides read TGCGCCAGCAGCCAAGGTCCACAGGGGGGGATGGATACGCAGTATTTT.

This clonotype was found a few times. The chain employs TRBV28 and TRBJ2-1, with D maybe TRBD2 (6 bases). This CDR3 has 12 residues. From germline, CDR1 is MDHEN and CDR2 SYDVKM. DNA for the CDR3: TGTGCAACGGGGGTAAATTACAATGAGCAGTTCTTC. Protein sequence: CATGVNYNEQFF.

In this sample, this clonotype turned up a few times. V usage is TRBV9 and J usage is TRBJ1-2, with D unresolved. Per the germline V gene, CDR1 is SGDLS and CDR2 is YYNGEE. The V and J ends lost 1 base and 5 bases respectively, with 9 bases between them. The CDR3 totals 13 residues. CDR3: CASSVRAGYGYTF. CDR3 sequence (DNA): TGTGCCAGCAGCGTACGGGCAGGTTATGGCTACACCTTC.

CDR3 amino acids: CASRPPGSGVGEQYF. CDR3 in DNA: TGTGCCAGCAGACCCCCCGGGTCTGGGGTCGGCGAGCAGTACTTC. This chain links TRBV7-2 with TRBJ2-7; D is ambiguous. CDR1 SGHTA and CDR2 FQGNSA come from the germline V gene. Trimming took 6 bases from V and 6 from J, leaving 21 bases between them. The CDR3 has 15 amino acids.

This clonotype was counted a few times. The chain has TRBV29-1 and TRBJ2-3; 9 positions agree with TRBD2. V was pared by 2 bases and J by 5 bases, with 8 bases of the junction left unmatched. CDR1 SQVTM and CDR2 ANQGSEA come from the germline V gene. The CDR3 runs 15 residues. CDR3 amino acids: CSVEKAGGLGDTQYF. As DNA, the CDR3 is TGCAGCGTTGAAAAGGCGGGAGGGCTAGGAGATACGCAGTATTTT.

This chain joins TRBV15 and TRBJ2-5; tentative D call: TRBD2 (5 bases). From germline, CDR1 is LNHNV and CDR2 YYDKDF (reference sequence). Trimming shortened V by 3 bases and J by 1 base, and 9 bases separated the two germline ends. The CDR3 has 14 amino acids. CDR3 region: CATSRRVVQETQYF. The CDR3, as DNA: TGTGCCACCAGCAGGAGGGTGGTCCAAGAGACCCAGTACTTC.

For this clonotype: One junction end does not reproduce the germline sequence, and a read error may be involved. The chain carries TRBV2 and TRBJ2-5, with TRBD2 matching 9 bases. This CDR3 is built from 15 residues. From germline, CDR1 is SNHLY and CDR2 FYNNEI. CDR3 residues: CASSDEAGGLTSADF. In DNA, the CDR3 is TGTGCCAGCAGTGATGAAGCGGGGGGCCTTACTTCCGCAGACTTC.

This clonotype was counted between two and nine times. The chain links TRBV5-6 to TRBJ2-1; maybe TRBD1 (6 bases). CDR3 length: 14 amino acids. The germline CDR1 and CDR2 sequences are SGHDT and YYEEEE. V dropped 3 bases and J dropped 3 bases, with 10 bases sitting between them. The CDR3 is CASSYGQFYNEQFF. The DNA for the CDR3 is TGTGCCAGCAGCTATGGACAGTTCTACAATGAGCAGTTCTTC. The full variable domain, with the rest looked up from reference TRBV5-6 and TRBJ2-1, is DAGVTQSPTHLIKTRGQQVTLRCSPKSGHDTVSWYQQALGQGPQFIFQYYEEEERQRGNFPDRFSGHQFPNYSSELNVNALLLGDSALYLCASSYGQFYNEQFFGPGTRLTVL.

This clonotype was found a few times. The CDR3 reads CASSLWRESYTGELFF. The CDR3 nucleotides read TGTGCCAGCAGTTTGTGGCGGGAGAGCTACACCGGGGAGCTGTTTTTT. The chain links TRBV27 to TRBJ2-2; the match to TRBD2 covers 7 bases. The V gene end was trimmed by 3 bases and the J gene end by 3 bases; junction bases not matched to a gene: 7. This CDR3 comprises 16 residues. CDR1 MNHEY and CDR2 SMNVEV come from the germline V gene (reference sequence).